Below are 2 T cell receptor beta chains sequenced from a single sample in a study of beta chain features in type 1 diabetes. Since all of the isolated RNA was reverse transcribed, expressed TCRB transcripts were what got sequenced. Only in-frame clones appear in the TCRdb table, and some are missing; sequencing was by immunoSEQ multiplex PCR. The table lists roughly 400,000 clones, over 13% of them singletons, with approximately 0.02% in the top ten. The sequenced sample was naive CD4+ T cells from blood. The receptor set was obtained from a woman between 18 and 30 years old in good health.

The chain is built from TRBV18 and TRBJ1-5, with D possibly TRBD1 on 5 matching bases. The CDR3 runs 13 residues. Between the trimmed V and J ends, which lost 4 bases and 5 bases, there was a span of 9 bases. Germline loops: CDR1 KGHSH, CDR2 LQKENI. CDR3 nucleotide sequence: TGTGCCAGCTCACGGGGACTTGATCAGCCCCAGCATTTT. This translates into CASSRGLDQPQHF.

V is TRBV14 and J is TRBJ2-1; 12 nucleotides line up with TRBD2. The CDR3 has 20 amino acids. The germline gives CDR1 SGHDN, CDR2 FVKESK. Trimming removed 3 bases from V and 1 base from J; junction bases left unmatched: 13. In nucleotides, the CDR3 is TGTGCCAGCAGCCAGGGGACTAGCGGGCCGGATCTGGTGTCCTACAATGAGCAGTTCTTC. As protein: CASSQGTSGPDLVSYNEQFF.